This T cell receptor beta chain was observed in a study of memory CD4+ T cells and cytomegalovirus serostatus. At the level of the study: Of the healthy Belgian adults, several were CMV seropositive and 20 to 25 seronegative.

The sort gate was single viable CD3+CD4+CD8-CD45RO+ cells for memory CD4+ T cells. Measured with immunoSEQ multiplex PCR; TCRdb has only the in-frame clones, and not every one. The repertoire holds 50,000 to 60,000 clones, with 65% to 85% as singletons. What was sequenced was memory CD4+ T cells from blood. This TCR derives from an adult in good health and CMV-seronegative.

Here the CDR3 DNA reads TGTGCCAGCAGTGACTCCGGGACGACAGGGATACCCGAAGCTTTCTTT. The encoded protein is CASSDSGTTGIPEAFF. The chain recombines TRBV2 with TRBJ1-1; 7 bases are a match to TRBD1. CDR1 is SNHLY, CDR2 FYNNEI, per germline. The CDR3 extends over 16 amino acids. V lost 3 bases and J lost 8; bases outside the gene matches: 15.